The next 26 T cell receptor beta chains were all read from a single sample in a study of CD8+ T cells in alopecia areata. Sequencing relied on a cDNA template that was reverse transcribed from extracted RNA. Method: immunoSEQ multiplex PCR; TCRdb's copy keeps in-frame clones and lacks some. Counted here are 30,000 to 40,000 clones, 70% to 80% occurring once; the ten biggest clones make up over 15%. Sequenced input: NKG2D-low CD8+ T cells sorted from blood. The receptors originated from a human donor with alopecia areata.

The chain has TRBV7-9 and TRBJ2-7; D call uncertain. The CDR3 is made up of 11 amino acids. Per the germline V gene, CDR1 is SEHNR and CDR2 is FQNEAQ (reference sequence). V was pared by 5 bases and J by 0 bases, with 2 bases between. CDR3 sequence reads: CASSTSYEQYF. The CDR3 region has the DNA TGTGCCAGCAGCACCTCCTACGAGCAGTACTTC.

This clone has just a few counts. The rearrangement joins TRBV10-3 to TRBJ2-7, with TRBD2 matching over 8 bases. V shed 5 bases, J shed 5 bases, and the junction held 11 bases outside the gene matches. Germline values: CDR1 ENHRY, CDR2 SYGVKD. The CDR3 spans 15 residues. In nucleotides, the CDR3 is TGTGCCATCAGTCAATACGGGACTAGGGTCGACGAGCAGTACTTC. Encoded protein: CAISQYGTRVDEQYF.

The V and J genes are TRBV6-4 and TRBJ2-1; no firm D call. V was trimmed by 0 bases and J by 6 bases, leaving 12 bases between them. This CDR3 has 15 residues. Germline loops: CDR1 MRHNA, CDR2 SNTAGT. CDR3 loop: CASSDSIERSNEQFF. CDR3 DNA: TGTGCCAGCAGTGACTCTATAGAAAGGAGCAATGAGCAGTTCTTC.

This chain joins TRBV19 and TRBJ2-1, with 9 bases lining up with TRBD2. Germline CDR1 and CDR2: LNHDA and SQIVND (reference sequence). The CDR3 has 13 residues. V lost 6 bases, J lost 4 bases, and 1 base stayed unmatched. CDR3 DNA sequence: TGTGCCAGTAGCACTAGCGGGTACAATGAGCAGTTCTTC. Translated, it gives CASSTSGYNEQFF.

The rearrangement links TRBV7-6 to TRBJ1-1, with TRBD1 matching over 7 bases. CDR3 length: 13 residues. Trimming at V came to 6 bases and at J to 3 bases, leaving 4 bases not matched to a gene. The germline gives CDR1 SGHVS, CDR2 FNYEAQ. The CDR3, as DNA: TGTGCCAGCAGTCTAGGGACAGACACTGAAGCTTTCTTT. It codes for CASSLGTDTEAFF.

The chain has TRBV5-1 and TRBJ1-1, with D possibly matching TRBD1 (6 bases). Trimming cost V 3 bases and J 1 base, with 13 bases left between them. The CDR3 covers 15 residues. Germline V gives CDR1 SGHRS, CDR2 YFSETQ. CDR3 protein: CASSWEDSRNTEAFF. Here the CDR3 DNA reads TGCGCCAGCAGCTGGGAGGACAGCAGGAACACTGAAGCTTTCTTT.

The chain carries TRBV2 and TRBJ2-3; D perhaps matches TRBD1 (5 bases). Trimming shortened V by 10 bases and J by 4 bases, and 15 bases separated the two germline ends. The CDR3 loop spans 13 amino acids. Germline V lookup: CDR1 SNHLY, CDR2 FYNNEI. The CDR3 nucleotides read TGTGCCACGAGTGCTGGGGCGGCAGATACGCAGTATTTT. Its protein product is CATSAGAADTQYF.

This clone was seen only once. The chain employs TRBV4-1 and TRBJ2-1; D remains ambiguous. CDR1 and CDR2 from the germline V gene are MGHRA and YSYEKL. The CDR3 runs 14 residues. V was trimmed by 0 bases and J by 2 bases, leaving 5 bases between them. The CDR3 bases are TGCGCCAGCAGCCAAGATTCGGCCTACAATGAGCAGTTCTTC. The encoded protein is CASSQDSAYNEQFF.

This clone showed up just a few times. The chain links TRBV19 to TRBJ2-7; 8 bases align to TRBD1. Looked up from germline, CDR1 is LNHDA and CDR2 is SQIVND (reference sequence). Unmatched junction bases numbered 6, after V lost 4 bases and J lost 1 base. The CDR3 covers 15 residues. The CDR3 reads CASSKRQGWSYEQYF. The DNA for the CDR3 is TGTGCCAGTAGTAAACGACAGGGGTGGTCCTACGAGCAGTACTTC.

This chain connects TRBV4-3 to TRBJ1-2; 7 bases are a match to TRBD1. The germline V gene has CDR1 LGHNA and CDR2 YSLEER. Trimming took 3 bases from V and 4 from J; bases not matched to a gene: 14. The CDR3 sequence is 17 residues long. The CDR3 sequence: CASSQLKGTAYSYGYTF. CDR3 DNA: TGCGCCAGCAGCCAGTTAAAGGGGACAGCTTACAGCTATGGCTACACCTTC.

The V and J genes are TRBV28 and TRBJ2-7; D is tentatively TRBD1 or TRBD2 (5 bases each). CDR3 length equals 13 residues. CDR1 and CDR2 from the germline V gene are MDHEN and SYDVKM. V was shortened by 4 bases and J by 4 bases, with 11 bases between the two germline ends. The DNA for the CDR3 is TGTGCCAGCAGTTCCCCTGGGGGATACGAGCAGTACTTC. This codes for CASSSPGGYEQYF.

This clone was observed a handful of times. The chain joins TRBV23-1 to TRBJ1-5; 7 bases align to TRBD1. TRBV23-1 qualifies as an ORF whose function is uncertain. This CDR3 region has 14 residues. V shed 5 bases, J shed 6 bases, and the junction held 7 bases outside the gene matches. The CDR3 is CASSSRQGGQPQHF. The CDR3 DNA reads TGCGCCAGCAGTTCCCGACAGGGCGGTCAGCCCCAGCATTTT.

The chain employs TRBV4-3 and TRBJ2-7, with D possibly TRBD1 on 6 matching bases. V dropped 0 bases and J dropped 4 bases, with 13 bases sitting between them. CDR3 length: 15 residues. The germline V gene has CDR1 LGHNA and CDR2 YSLEER. Here the CDR3 DNA reads TGCGCCAGCAGCCAAGATAGCCAGGGGTGGTACGAGCAGTACTTC. Protein sequence: CASSQDSQGWYEQYF.

This clone has ten or more counts. V and J are TRBV15 and TRBJ2-7; D is possibly TRBD1 (6 bases). V was cut by 0 bases and J by 9 bases, with 18 bases left in between. CDR1 and CDR2 (germline): LNHNV, YYDKDF (reference sequence). The CDR3 contains 15 residues. CDR3 bases: TGTGCCACCAGCAGAGATGTCGGGACACCAGAATCGCAGTACTTC. Protein product: CATSRDVGTPESQYF.

The genes are TRBV5-6 and TRBJ2-7, with a possible D match to TRBD2 (6 bases). The CDR3 runs to 13 residues. Germline values: CDR1 SGHDT, CDR2 YYEEEE. Trimming left V 2 bases short and J 2 bases short, with 8 bases between. CDR3 protein: CASSFRTTYEQYF. The CDR3, as DNA: TGTGCCAGCAGCTTTCGGACTACCTACGAGCAGTACTTC. The full variable domain, rest sourced from reference TRBV5-6 and TRBJ2-7, is DAGVTQSPTHLIKTRGQQVTLRCSPKSGHDTVSWYQQALGQGPQFIFQYYEEEERQRGNFPDRFSGHQFPNYSSELNVNALLLGDSALYLCASSFRTTYEQYFGPGTRLTVT.

This clone was recorded only once. The chain carries TRBV4-3 and TRBJ2-7; weak D call: TRBD2 (5 bases). The ends were cut back, 2 bases at V and 1 base at J, with 18 bases in the middle. The CDR3 loop spans 17 amino acids. The germline V gene has CDR1 LGHNA and CDR2 YSLEER. The CDR3 reads CASSQQSSGRGSYEQYF. The CDR3 nucleotides are TGCGCCAGCAGCCAACAGTCGAGCGGAAGAGGATCCTACGAGCAGTACTTC.

A remark on this clone: Compared with germline, one end of the junction differs, possibly owing to a read error. The V and J genes are TRBV6-4 and TRBJ2-5; TRBD1 matches 8 bases. CDR1 is MRHNA, CDR2 SNTAGT, per germline. The length of the CDR3 is 17 residues. The CDR3, as DNA: TGTGCCAGCAGTTACTCGATTACCAGGGGGCAGCAAGAGACCCAGTACTTC. Its translation: CASSYSITRGQQETQYF.

The V gene is TRBV6-4, the J gene TRBJ2-2; D unclear. The CDR3 has 12 residues. CDR1 is MRHNA, CDR2 SNTAGT, per germline. V was pared by 2 bases and J by 2 bases, with 0 bases between. CDR3 in DNA: TGTGCCAGCAGTGACAACACCGGGGAGCTGTTTTTT. It specifies CASSDNTGELFF.

The chain combines TRBV7-2 with TRBJ2-1, with no clear D. Germline loops: CDR1 SGHTA, CDR2 FQGNSA. Trimming took off 3 bases at V and 8 bases at J, with 14 bases between the two ends. The CDR3 sequence is 14 residues long. CDR3 nucleotide sequence: TGTGCCAGCAGCTTTAACCCCAGCTCCCATGAGCAGTTCTTC. Protein product: CASSFNPSSHEQFF.

The chain links TRBV4-2 to TRBJ2-5, with 8 nucleotides matching TRBD2. The DNA end lines up better with TRBJ2-7; the J call may be wrong. The CDR3 has 15 amino acids. Germline CDR1 is LGHNA and CDR2 is YNFKEQ. In nucleotides, the CDR3 is TGTGCCAGCAGCCAAGAGTGGCGGGGGGCCTACGAGCAGTACTTC. It yields the protein CASSQEWRGAYEQYF.

The CDR3 DNA reads as TGTGCCAGCAGCCCGGGACAGGGGATGCTTGTCGGAGAGACCCAGTACTTC. Translation: CASSPGQGMLVGETQYF. This chain links TRBV7-8 with TRBJ2-5, with 10 bases aligning to TRBD1. In germline, CDR1 is SGHVS, CDR2 FQNEAQ. The J segment lost 4 bases and the V segment lost 5 bases, leaving 13 bases of the junction unmatched. The CDR3 covers 17 residues.

This chain links TRBV5-1 with TRBJ1-2, with D unresolved. Deletions cut 0 bases from V and 7 bases from J, with 13 bases between. The CDR3 is made up of 14 amino acids. Germline V lookup: CDR1 SGHRS, CDR2 YFSETQ. The CDR3 reads CASSLAQTSFGYTF. CDR3 coding DNA: TGCGCCAGCAGCTTGGCCCAGACCTCCTTTGGCTACACCTTC.

V and J are TRBV7-2 and TRBJ1-5; unclear D gene. The V gene lost 3 bases and the J gene lost 0 bases, with 6 bases spanning the gap. The CDR3 totals 14 residues. Looked up from germline, CDR1 is SGHTA and CDR2 is FQGNSA. The CDR3 DNA is TGTGCCAGCAGCTTTTGGGATAGCAATCAGCCCCAGCATTTT. Amino acid sequence: CASSFWDSNQPQHF.

By share, this clone counts as medium-sized (0.01 to 0.1%). The genes are TRBV28 and TRBJ2-3, with a tentative D call TRBD1 (6 bases). V was pared by 5 bases and J by 11 bases, with 14 bases between. Germline CDR1 MDHEN, CDR2 SYDVKM. The CDR3 spans 12 residues. Here the CDR3 DNA reads TGTGCCAGCAGTCTCCCGAGAGGGGGGCAGTATTTT. Translation: CASSLPRGGQYF.

This chain links TRBV19 with TRBJ1-2; 8 positions match TRBD1. Per germline, CDR1 LNHDA and CDR2 SQIVND (reference sequence). The CDR3 sequence is 14 residues long. Trimming took 5 bases from V and 4 from J; bases not matched to a gene: 6. The CDR3 spells CASSLGTGLYGYTF. CDR3 DNA sequence: TGTGCCAGTAGTCTGGGGACAGGCCTCTATGGCTACACCTTC.

This clone is a singleton in its sample. The V call is TRBV27, the J call TRBJ2-1; D call uncertain. V was clipped by 5 bases and J by 0 bases, with 11 bases between them. CDR1 is MNHEY, CDR2 SMNVEV, per germline (reference sequence). The CDR3 spans 15 residues. The CDR3 region has the DNA TGTGCCAGCAGTCCCCTACCGACCTCCTACAATGAGCAGTTCTTC. It translates to CASSPLPTSYNEQFF.